This T cell receptor beta chain is drawn from a study of blood T cell repertoires in COVID-19. Study-level information: Sites across the United States, Italy and Spain contributed samples from acute and convalescent COVID-19. Sources were T cells, B-cell-depleted T cells, or PBMCs; the material itself was cDNA or gDNA.

Original processing notes: From reference gene primer amplification, estimates of nucleated cell counts were derived. This table comes from immunoSEQ multiplex PCR, and its TCRdb copy is limited to in-frame clones, with some not included. From that table come the V and J calls and clone size; the DNA was used to work out D and trimming. The data hold more than 400,000 clones, with around 91% observed a single time. Recovered status applied to Cohort 3 donors who had two consecutive negative PCRs. It also applied to those with clearance or with symptom resolution. V was pared by 9 bases and J by 2 bases, with 20 bases between. CDR1 and CDR2 (germline): LNHDA, SQIVND (reference sequence). The CDR3 has 16 residues.

The chain employs TRBV19 and TRBJ1-5, with D possibly TRBD1 on 6 matching bases. Sample: PBMCs or T cells enriched from blood (not recorded which). The receptor comes from a man aged 18 to 29 who had recovered from COVID-19. For the CDR3, the DNA is TGTGCCAGCGATTATAACACAGGGTATGGCAATCAGCCCCAGCATTTT. It codes for CASDYNTGYGNQPQHF.